This paragraph covers one TCR beta chain sequence. The target antigen is unknown. Repertoires were generated with immunoSEQ multiplex PCR, while TCRdb's copy carries only in-frame clones and drops some. The sample lists about 200,000 clones, around 86% occurring once. V lost 8 bases and J 0 bases, leaving 13 bases between the germline ends. The CDR3 covers 14 residues. From germline, CDR1 is MNHEY and CDR2 SVGAGI. This entry comes from a study of cytomegalovirus exposure and HLA in healthy donors. As for the study in general: The roughly 120 validation repertoires, a later analysis reported, used the same platform as the approximately 700 first-cohort repertoires. Study-level results: One later analysis, an examination of the 120 or so validation repertoires, found that first-cohort TCR clusters tended to co-occur in them. The study labeled 150 or so TCR beta chains cytomegalovirus-associated. Diagnosis of cytomegalovirus status made by the classifier reportedly showed high specificity and sensitivity.

Input material: PBMCs. This clonotype was obtained from a woman aged 18 to 35 in good health and CMV-seronegative. This sequence joins TRBV6-5 and TRBJ2-5; weak D call: TRBD2 (6 bases). CDR3 sequence reads: CASRRREYQETQYF. The DNA of the CDR3 is TGTGCCAGCCGTCGGAGGGAGTACCAAGAGACCCAGTACTTC.